This T cell receptor (beta chain) was documented in a study of vaccination and CD4 T cells after COVID-19. This clonotype was detected a few times. The antigen remains undetermined. The length of the CDR3 is 13 residues. The germline V gene encodes CDR1 SGHTS and CDR2 YDEGEE. V shed 4 bases, J shed 8 bases, and the junction held 7 bases outside the gene matches. Described treatment: approximately nine-day PBMC culture with coronavirus spike peptide pools or control peptides (ViraFEST assay). Overall study results and limits: Recorded median SARS-CoV-2-reactive clonotype numbers increased from about 20 to 38 without reaching significance.

Cultured CD4+ T cell DNA underwent sequencing with the Oncomine TCR Beta short-read assay. TCRdb reanalysed the PCR reads using MiXCR and keeps one entry per CDR3 protein. The sample has fewer than 15,000 distinct CDR3 sequences, less than 45% seen once. The V call is TRBV5-8, the J call TRBJ1-2, with TRBD1 matching 8 bases. This receptor was obtained from a human donor who had recovered from COVID-19. Sample: CD4+ T cells from blood, cultured in vitro. As DNA, the CDR3 is TGTGCCAGCAGCATCGCAGGGGGCGACGGCTACACCTTC. Residues: CASSIAGGDGYTF.